This T cell receptor beta chain originates from a study of control samples from healthy donors and cancer patients. V was clipped by 2 bases and J by 5 bases, with 15 bases between them. The germline CDR1 and CDR2 sequences are KGHSH and LQKENI. The CDR3 length is 15 residues. Clones were read by immunoSEQ multiplex PCR, and TCRdb kept only the in-frame ones, dropping some. The data contain roughly 120,000 clones, about 90% of them singletons. The specimen was blood. This TCR came from a man aged 50 or older in good health. This chain joins TRBV18 and TRBJ2-5, with D possibly matching TRBD1 (5 bases). The CDR3 region has the DNA TGTGCCAGCTCACCAATAGGACAACGAACGGAGACCCAGTACTTC. Residues: CASSPIGQRTETQYF.